Presented here are 21 T cell receptor beta chains from one specimen sequenced in a study of blood T cell repertoires in COVID-19. Method: immunoSEQ multiplex PCR; TCRdb's copy keeps in-frame clones and lacks some. The sample consists of around 170,000 clones, roughly nine tenths of them appearing once. Sequencing was performed on peripheral blood. The source of these receptors is a man between 18 and 29 years old who had recovered from COVID-19.

The chain couples TRBV5-1 to TRBJ2-6; D is perhaps TRBD1 (5 bases). The V and J ends lost 2 bases and 4 bases respectively, with 10 bases between them. This CDR3 spans 15 amino acids. Germline CDR1 is SGHRS and CDR2 is YFSETQ. The chain's CDR3 is CASSLGAPGANVLTF. CDR3 nucleotides: TGCGCCAGCAGCTTAGGGGCCCCCGGGGCCAACGTCCTGACTTTC.

The J gene is TRBJ2-7, the V gene TRBV5-1; TRBD1 aligns across 9 bases. V shed 7 bases and J 4 bases; nucleotides not matched to a gene: 3. Germline loops: CDR1 SGHRS, CDR2 YFSETQ. There are 12 residues in the CDR3. In DNA form, the CDR3 reads TGCGCCAGCCGGGACAGGGATTACGAGCAGTACTTC. Its protein is CASRDRDYEQYF.

The V and J genes are TRBV10-3 and TRBJ1-1; TRBD1 aligns across 7 bases. Germline V gene sequence: CDR1 ENHRY, CDR2 SYGVKD. The junction had 11 bases not matched to a gene; V was cut back by 6 bases and J by 4 bases. The CDR3 is 15 residues long. The CDR3 region has the DNA TGTGCCATCAGAGGGTCAGGGGGAAAGGGCACTGAAGCTTTCTTT. Protein sequence: CAIRGSGGKGTEAFF.

The chain combines TRBV6-5 with TRBJ1-1; a weak D match, TRBD1 (6 bases). V was shortened by 4 bases and J by 4 bases, with 16 bases between the two germline ends. CDR1 and CDR2 (germline): MNHEY, SVGAGI. This CDR3 comprises 15 residues. CDR3 DNA: TGTGCCAGCAGTTCGGGGGGGGCTGGCGGCACTGAAGCTTTCTTT. The encoded protein is CASSSGGAGGTEAFF.

This chain uses TRBV13 with TRBJ2-2, with D perhaps matching TRBD1 (6 bases). CDR1 and CDR2 (germline): PRHDT, FYEKMQ (reference sequence). The CDR3 runs to 15 residues. V lost 3 bases and J 6 bases, leaving 14 bases between the germline ends. CDR3: CASSFGTGLSGELFF. The CDR3 coding sequence is TGTGCCAGCAGCTTCGGAACAGGGCTGTCCGGGGAGCTGTTTTTT.

The chain employs TRBV4-1 and TRBJ2-5, with 8 positions matching TRBD2. This CDR3 contains 13 residues. CDR1 and CDR2 (germline): MGHRA, YSYEKL. Trimming removed 4 bases from V and 5 bases from J; junction bases left unmatched: 3. CDR3 nucleotides: TGCGCCAGCAGCCCTCGGGAGGGCGAGACCCAGTACTTC. It encodes CASSPREGETQYF.

The V call is TRBV5-1, the J call TRBJ2-3; maybe TRBD2 (5 bases). V gave up 0 bases and J gave up 0 bases, with 11 bases separating them. This CDR3 is built from 16 residues. Germline lookup yields CDR1 SGHRS and CDR2 YFSETQ. The CDR3 is CASSLGVASSTDTQYF. The CDR3 bases are TGCGCCAGCAGCTTGGGGGTAGCGAGCAGCACAGATACGCAGTATTTT. The variable domain in full, with the rest retrieved from reference TRBV5-1 and TRBJ2-3, is KAGVTQTPRYLIKTRGQQVTLSCSPISGHRSVSWYQQTPGQGLQFLFEYFSETQRNKGNFPGRFSGRQFSNSRSEMNVSTLELGDSALYLCASSLGVASSTDTQYFGPGTRLTVL.

This chain uses TRBV19 with TRBJ1-5; TRBD1 matches at 7 bases. Germline values: CDR1 LNHDA, CDR2 SQIVND (reference sequence). CDR3 size: 13 residues. The CDR3 loop reads CASEGTANQPQHF. The CDR3 bases are TGTGCGAGTGAGGGGACAGCAAATCAGCCCCAGCATTTT.

The V and J genes are TRBV19 and TRBJ2-6; D is undetermined. Trimming shortened V by 4 bases and J by 0 bases, and 10 bases separated the two germline ends. The germline gives CDR1 LNHDA, CDR2 SQIVND (reference sequence). The CDR3 runs 16 residues. CDR3 protein: CASSSSYSSGANVLTF. The CDR3 DNA follows: TGTGCCAGTAGTAGTTCCTACAGCTCTGGGGCCAACGTCCTGACTTTC.

V is TRBV19 and J is TRBJ1-5; D is undetermined. Per germline, CDR1 LNHDA and CDR2 SQIVND (reference sequence). The length of the CDR3 is 15 residues. Between the trimmed V and J ends, which lost 6 bases and 0 bases, there was a span of 12 bases. In nucleotides, the CDR3 is TGTGCCAGTAGCCGAGACGGCGGTAGCAATCAGCCCCAGCATTTT. Its translation: CASSRDGGSNQPQHF.

This chain connects TRBV7-2 to TRBJ1-2; maybe TRBD1 (6 bases). The CDR3 covers 16 residues. Trimming left V 3 bases short and J 3 bases short, with 17 bases between. Germline lookup yields CDR1 SGHTA and CDR2 FQGNSA. Here the CDR3 DNA reads TGTGCCAGCAGCTTTGGTAGAGGGACAAGGGACTATGGCTACACCTTC. Amino acids: CASSFGRGTRDYGYTF.

As for this clone: Germline and junction disagree at one end, which may indicate a read error. The chain joins TRBV7-2 to TRBJ1-2; 9 bases match TRBD1. The germline V gene has CDR1 SGHTA and CDR2 FQGNSA. The CDR3 is made up of 13 amino acids. Here the CDR3 DNA reads TGTGCCAGCAGATTAGACAGGGGGAGTGGCTACACCTTC. Translating it yields CASRLDRGSGYTF.

This sequence joins TRBV7-2 and TRBJ1-5; possibly TRBD1 for D (5 bases). Trimming took 5 bases from V and 5 from J, leaving 13 bases between them. Germline V CDR1 and CDR2: SGHTA, FQGNSA. This CDR3 region has 14 residues. The chain's CDR3 is CASSQQGSDQPQHF. The CDR3 DNA reads as TGTGCCAGCAGCCAGCAGGGTTCGGATCAGCCCCAGCATTTT.

The chain links TRBV6-5 to TRBJ2-7, with 14 nucleotides matching TRBD2. Trimming took 4 bases from V and 6 from J; bases not matched to a gene: 5. In germline, CDR1 is MNHEY, CDR2 SVGAGI. This CDR3 is 15 amino acids long. CDR3 DNA: TGTGCCAGCAGTTCGGGACTAGCGGGAGCCGGCGAGCAGTACTTC. Residues: CASSSGLAGAGEQYF.

The chain is built from TRBV5-5 and TRBJ2-1; 12 bases line up with TRBD1. This CDR3 is 14 amino acids long. V was pared by 3 bases and J by 9 bases, with 4 bases of the junction left unmatched. Germline assignment: CDR1 SGHKS and CDR2 YYEKEE (reference sequence). CDR3 sequence: CASSWGQGAGEQFF. The CDR3, as DNA: TGTGCCAGCAGCTGGGGACAGGGGGCGGGTGAGCAGTTCTTC.

This clone was seen a single time. V is TRBV10-3 and J is TRBJ2-5, with TRBD2 matching 9 bases. J gave up 5 bases and V 11 bases, and 18 bases lay outside the gene matches. Germline-derived CDR1 and CDR2 are ENHRY and SYGVKD. The CDR3 runs 16 residues. The CDR3 region is CASRARAGGSPETQYF. CDR3 bases: TGTGCCTCCAGGGCGAGGGCGGGAGGGTCGCCGGAGACCCAGTACTTC.

The genes are TRBV4-1 and TRBJ1-2; no definite D call. From germline, CDR1 is MGHRA and CDR2 YSYEKL. The germline V and J ends were trimmed by 1 base and 0 bases, with 9 bases remaining between them. The CDR3 extends over 15 amino acids. The CDR3, as DNA: TGCGCCAGCAGCCAAGGGTCCGTAGCTAACTATGGCTACACCTTC. This sequence encodes CASSQGSVANYGYTF.

The V gene is TRBV28, the J gene TRBJ2-2, with 9 bases fitting TRBD2. Germline V CDR1 and CDR2: MDHEN, SYDVKM. The CDR3 is 15 amino acids. Trimming removed 4 bases from V and 1 base from J; junction bases left unmatched: 1. CDR3 in amino acids: CASSWTSVNTGELFF. The CDR3 DNA reads as TGTGCCAGCAGTTGGACTAGCGTGAACACCGGGGAGCTGTTTTTT.

The rearrangement joins TRBV7-6 to TRBJ1-3; possibly TRBD1 for D (6 bases). Germline lookup yields CDR1 SGHVS and CDR2 FNYEAQ. Trimming left V 5 bases short and J 0 bases short, with 11 bases between. This CDR3 has 15 residues. CDR3 sequence: CASSAGQNSGNTIYF. CDR3 nucleotides: TGTGCCAGCAGCGCAGGACAGAACTCTGGAAACACCATATATTTT.

This chain joins TRBV29-1 and TRBJ1-4, with D possibly being TRBD1 (5 bases). This CDR3 region has 12 residues. CDR1 and CDR2 from the germline V gene are SQVTM and ANQGSEA. Trimming pared 7 bases from V and 5 bases from J, leaving 11 bases between. The CDR3: CSGQSANEKLFF. CDR3 nucleotides: TGCAGCGGACAGAGCGCAAATGAAAAACTGTTTTTT. The complete variable domain, with remaining parts taken from reference TRBV29-1 and TRBJ1-4, reads SAVISQKPSRDICQRGTSLTIQCQVDSQVTMMFWYRQQPGQSLTLIATANQGSEATYESGFVIDKFPISRPNLTFSTLTVSNMSPEDSSIYLCSGQSANEKLFFGSGTQLSVL.

The chain couples TRBV2 to TRBJ1-4; TRBD1 might be the D (5 bases). Per germline, CDR1 SNHLY and CDR2 FYNNEI. V gave up 3 bases and J gave up 4 bases, with 12 bases separating them. The CDR3 has 15 residues. The DNA for the CDR3 is TGTGCCAGCAGTGATAGAGGAGGGGTTAATGAAAAACTGTTTTTT. Translation: CASSDRGGVNEKLFF.